This T cell receptor beta chain was recorded in a study of cytomegalovirus exposure and HLA in healthy donors. Study results and limitations: In a later analysis, HLA-C alleles had the fewest associated TCRs, DRB1 alleles the most. A further, later analysis showed that HLA-associated TCR beta chains (compared with equally common others) were more clonally expanded.

Primers: 60 Vbeta forward and 13 Jbeta reverse. Clones were read by immunoSEQ multiplex PCR, and TCRdb kept only the in-frame ones, dropping some. The sample includes over 100,000 clones, around 80% seen only once; the top ten take about 5.7%. This CDR3 is built from 16 residues. Trimming shortened V by 7 bases and J by 2 bases, and 20 bases separated the two germline ends. From germline, CDR1 is MDHEN and CDR2 SYDVKM. A few counts support this clone. Its antigen is undetermined. The sequencing sample was made of PBMCs. The source of this sequence is a woman between 18 and 29 years old in good health and CMV-seropositive. This chain connects TRBV28 to TRBJ1-2; tentative D call: TRBD1 (5 bases). CDR3 DNA sequence: TGTGCCAGCACATTTCAGGGAGGGTACATGAACTATGGCTACACCTTC. It encodes CASTFQGGYMNYGYTF.